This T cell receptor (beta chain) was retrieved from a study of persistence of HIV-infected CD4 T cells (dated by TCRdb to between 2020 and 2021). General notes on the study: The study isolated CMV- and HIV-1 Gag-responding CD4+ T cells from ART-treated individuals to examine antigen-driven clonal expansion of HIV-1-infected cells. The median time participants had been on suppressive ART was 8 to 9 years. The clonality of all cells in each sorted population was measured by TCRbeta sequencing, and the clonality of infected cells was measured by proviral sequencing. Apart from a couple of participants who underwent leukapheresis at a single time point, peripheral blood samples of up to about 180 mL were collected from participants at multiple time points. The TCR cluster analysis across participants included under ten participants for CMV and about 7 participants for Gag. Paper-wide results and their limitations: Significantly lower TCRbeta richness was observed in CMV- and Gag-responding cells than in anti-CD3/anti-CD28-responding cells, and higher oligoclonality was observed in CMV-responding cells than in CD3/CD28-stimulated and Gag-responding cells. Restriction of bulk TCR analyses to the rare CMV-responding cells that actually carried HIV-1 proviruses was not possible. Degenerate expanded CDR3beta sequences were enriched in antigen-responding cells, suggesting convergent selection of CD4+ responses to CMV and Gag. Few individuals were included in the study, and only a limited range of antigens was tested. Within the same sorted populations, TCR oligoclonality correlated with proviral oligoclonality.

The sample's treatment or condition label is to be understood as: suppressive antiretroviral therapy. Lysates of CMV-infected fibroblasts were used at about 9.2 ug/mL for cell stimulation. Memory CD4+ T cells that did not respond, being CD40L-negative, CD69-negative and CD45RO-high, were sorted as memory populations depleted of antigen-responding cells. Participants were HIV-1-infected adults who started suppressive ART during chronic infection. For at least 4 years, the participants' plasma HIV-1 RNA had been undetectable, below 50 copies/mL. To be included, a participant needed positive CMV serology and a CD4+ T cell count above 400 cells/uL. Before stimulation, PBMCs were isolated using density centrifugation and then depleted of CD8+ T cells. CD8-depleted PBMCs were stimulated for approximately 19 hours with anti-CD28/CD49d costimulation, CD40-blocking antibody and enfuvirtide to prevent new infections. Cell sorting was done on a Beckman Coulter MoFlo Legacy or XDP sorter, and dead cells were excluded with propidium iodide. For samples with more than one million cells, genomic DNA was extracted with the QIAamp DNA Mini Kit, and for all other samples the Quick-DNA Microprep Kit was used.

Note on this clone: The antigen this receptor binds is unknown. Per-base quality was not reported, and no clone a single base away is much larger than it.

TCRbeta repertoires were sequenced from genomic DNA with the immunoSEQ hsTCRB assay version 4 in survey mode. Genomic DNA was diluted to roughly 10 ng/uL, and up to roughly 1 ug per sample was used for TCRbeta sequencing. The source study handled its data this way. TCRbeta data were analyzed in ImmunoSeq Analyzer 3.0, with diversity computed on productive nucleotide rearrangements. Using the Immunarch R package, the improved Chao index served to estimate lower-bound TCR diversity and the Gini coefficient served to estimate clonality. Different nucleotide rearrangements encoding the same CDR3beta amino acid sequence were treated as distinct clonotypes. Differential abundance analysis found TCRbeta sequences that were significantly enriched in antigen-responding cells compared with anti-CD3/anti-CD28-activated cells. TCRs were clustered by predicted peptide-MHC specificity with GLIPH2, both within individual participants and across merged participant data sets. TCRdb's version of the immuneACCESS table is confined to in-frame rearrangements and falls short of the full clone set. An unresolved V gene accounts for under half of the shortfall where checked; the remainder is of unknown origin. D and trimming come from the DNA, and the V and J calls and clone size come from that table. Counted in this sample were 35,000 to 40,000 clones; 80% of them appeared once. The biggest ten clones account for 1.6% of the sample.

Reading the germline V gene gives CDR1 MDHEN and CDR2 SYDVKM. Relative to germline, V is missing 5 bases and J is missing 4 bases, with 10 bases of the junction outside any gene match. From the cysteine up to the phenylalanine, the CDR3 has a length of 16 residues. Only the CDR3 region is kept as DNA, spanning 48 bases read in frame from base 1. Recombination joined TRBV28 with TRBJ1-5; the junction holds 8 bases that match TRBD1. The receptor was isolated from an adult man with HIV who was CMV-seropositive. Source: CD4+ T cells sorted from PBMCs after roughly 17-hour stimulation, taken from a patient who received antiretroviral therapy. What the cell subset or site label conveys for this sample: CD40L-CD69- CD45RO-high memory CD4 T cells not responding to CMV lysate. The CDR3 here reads CASSPHTGGMNQPQHF. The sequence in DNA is TGTGCCAGCAGTCCGCATACAGGGGGTATGAATCAGCCCCAGCATTTT.